This TCR beta chain derives from a study of T cells after yellow fever vaccination. This clonotype was observed at least ten times. Its antigen is still unknown. Per germline, CDR1 SGHTA and CDR2 FQGTGA. After removal of 5 bases from V and 4 bases from J, the junction contained 3 bases not matched to a gene. This CDR3 contains 14 residues. TCRdb analysed the 5' RACE reads with MiXCR anew, one entry per CDR3 protein. The sample has about 250,000 distinct CDR3 sequences, more than 3.5% seen once. Study findings and constraints: Only a minor proportion of clonotypes was detected across both CD4 and CD8 compartments. Peak timing came faster in the weaker secondary response, day 5 versus 15.

Sequenced material: PBMCs, taken 15 days after the yellow fever booster vaccination. V gene TRBV7-3 combines with J gene TRBJ2-3; 10 bases line up with TRBD2. The receptor was isolated from a man between 18 and 29 years old who received the YFV17D yellow fever vaccine. CDR3 in amino acids: CASSERGGPDTQYF. The CDR3 coding sequence is TGTGCCAGCAGCGAGCGGGGGGGCCCAGATACGCAGTATTTT.